The present T cell receptor beta chain was sequenced within a study of cytomegalovirus exposure and HLA in healthy donors. Findings and caveats of the study: CMV serostatus alone was available as immune exposure information. A previous analysis found most TCR beta V segments productive roughly 90% or roughly 30% of the time.

As to this clone: Its antigen is undetermined.

PCR primers comprised 60 Vbeta and 13 Jbeta primers. Clones were sequenced by immunoSEQ multiplex PCR, and TCRdb holds only the in-frame ones, with some missing. The sample has 150,000 or so clones, around 73% seen once. This CDR3 comprises 11 residues. The V gene's germline CDR1 is SEHNR and CDR2 FQNEAQ (reference sequence). Trimming left V 1 base short and J 6 bases short, with 4 bases between. This receptor was taken from a female donor in good health and CMV-seronegative. This chain uses TRBV7-9 with TRBJ2-7, with no clear D. Material for sequencing was PBMCs. This chain's CDR3 is CASSLVAEQYF. The DNA of the CDR3 is TGTGCCAGCAGCTTAGTAGCCGAGCAGTACTTC.